This passage covers 20 T cell receptor beta chains from one sample sequenced in a study of OX40 agonist ivuxolimab in advanced cancers. Clones were sequenced by immunoSEQ multiplex PCR, and TCRdb holds only the in-frame ones, with some missing. The table has tens of thousands of clones, roughly four fifths seen once. The sequenced sample was CD4+ or CD8+ T cells sorted from blood, obtained in a trial of the OX40 agonist ivuxolimab. All receptors come from an adult with an advanced solid tumor such as melanoma, head and neck, liver or kidney cancer.

V is TRBV13 and J is TRBJ2-7, with D tentatively TRBD1 (5 bases). The V end lost 3 bases, the J end lost 0 bases, and 9 bases lay between the germline ends. Germline V lookup: CDR1 PRHDT, CDR2 FYEKMQ (reference sequence). The length of the CDR3 is 14 residues. CDR3 sequence (DNA): TGTGCCAGCAGCTTCAGGGAAACCTCCTACGAGCAGTACTTC. Its protein product is CASSFRETSYEQYF.

CDR3 protein: CASSLQGYEQFF. The CDR3 bases are TGTGCCAGCAGCTTACAGGGATATGAGCAGTTCTTC. The V and J genes are TRBV13 and TRBJ2-1; possibly TRBD1 for D (5 bases). V lost 2 bases and J lost 8, with 7 bases in between. The germline V gene encodes CDR1 PRHDT and CDR2 FYEKMQ (reference sequence). The CDR3 sequence is 12 residues long.

This clone was found once. The chain couples TRBV28 to TRBJ2-5, with 7 nucleotides matching TRBD2. The junction had 18 bases not matched to a gene; V was cut back by 6 bases and J by 5 bases. Germline assignment: CDR1 MDHEN and CDR2 SYDVKM. The CDR3 has 17 residues. The CDR3 nucleotides are TGTGCCAGCAGCGTTCCACCACGACTAGCCGGCGGGGAGACCCAGTACTTC. Its protein is CASSVPPRLAGGETQYF.

The rearrangement links TRBV6-4 to TRBJ2-3; no definite D call. Germline CDR1 and CDR2: MRHNA and SNTAGT. V shed 6 bases and J shed 0 bases, with 13 bases lying between them. This CDR3 is built from 15 residues. CDR3 sequence: CASRPLSTSTDTQYF. The DNA for the CDR3 is TGTGCCAGCAGACCACTAAGCACTAGCACAGATACGCAGTATTTT.

The chain combines TRBV19 with TRBJ2-7; D assignment may be TRBD1 or TRBD2 (5 bases each). V was clipped by 1 base and J by 6 bases, with 7 bases between them. The CDR3 is 12 residues long. Germline CDR1 and CDR2: LNHDA and SQIVND (reference sequence). In DNA form, the CDR3 reads TGTGCCAGTAGTATAGTTGGGGGCGAGCAGTACTTC. This translates into CASSIVGGEQYF.

This chain connects TRBV11-3 to TRBJ2-7, with D uncertain. The CDR3 runs 11 residues. Trimming took off 5 bases at V and 2 bases at J, with 4 bases between the two ends. Germline values: CDR1 SGHNT, CDR2 YENEEA. The CDR3 here is CASSVTYEQYF. CDR3 sequence (DNA): TGTGCCAGCAGCGTAACCTACGAGCAGTACTTC.

The V call is TRBV7-9, the J call TRBJ2-5; 8 bases are shared with TRBD2. Germline V gene sequence: CDR1 SEHNR, CDR2 FQNEAQ (reference sequence). Trimming removed 3 bases from V and 5 bases from J; junction bases left unmatched: 5. The CDR3 consists of 14 residues. The DNA of the CDR3 is TGTGCCAGCAGCTTGCACGGGACTAGTGAGACCCAGTACTTC. The encoded protein is CASSLHGTSETQYF.

CDR3 in amino acids: CSVGLVLGGYEQYF. As DNA, the CDR3 is TGCAGCGTTGGACTTGTGCTAGGAGGCTACGAGCAGTACTTC. The chain joins TRBV29-1 to TRBJ2-7, with a weak D call TRBD2 (5 bases). V lost 4 bases and J 3 bases, leaving 16 bases between the germline ends. The V gene's germline CDR1 is SQVTM and CDR2 ANQGSEA. CDR3 length equals 14 residues.

The chain has TRBV7-8 and TRBJ2-3, with 9 bases fitting TRBD2. The V segment lost 1 base and the J segment 2 bases; nucleotides outside the gene matches: 4. Looked up from germline, CDR1 is SGHVS and CDR2 is FQNEAQ. The CDR3 has 16 residues. The CDR3 DNA reads TGTGCCAGCAGCTTAGGGGCTAGCGGGGTCACAGATACGCAGTATTTT. Translating it yields CASSLGASGVTDTQYF.

The chain links TRBV11-3 to TRBJ2-2; D unresolved. Between the trimmed V and J ends, which lost 0 bases and 6 bases, there was a span of 5 bases. CDR1 SGHNT and CDR2 YENEEA come from the germline V gene. The CDR3 contains 13 residues. CDR3 amino acids: CASSLDGAGELFF. DNA for the CDR3: TGTGCCAGCAGCTTAGATGGGGCCGGGGAGCTGTTTTTT.

This clone was picked up a small number of times. The gene calls are TRBV5-1 and TRBJ2-2; D gene ambiguous. The CDR3 covers 15 residues. Between the trimmed V and J ends, which lost 0 bases and 0 bases, there was a span of 6 bases. CDR1 is SGHRS and CDR2 is YFSETQ in the germline V gene. In DNA form, the CDR3 reads TGCGCCAGCAGCTTGGAGGCCACGAACACCGGGGAGCTGTTTTTT. Amino acids: CASSLEATNTGELFF.

The CDR3 region has the DNA TGTGCCAGCAGCACCGGGAAGCCCGTTGGAAAACTGTTTTTT. This translates into CASSTGKPVGKLFF. The V gene is TRBV5-6, the J gene TRBJ1-4; D is ambiguous. CDR1 and CDR2 from the germline V gene are SGHDT and YYEEEE. V lost 4 bases, J lost 10 bases, and 17 bases lay in between. The CDR3 covers 14 residues.

The chain carries TRBV7-9 and TRBJ1-4; D remains unclear. CDR1 is SEHNR, CDR2 FQNEAQ, per germline (reference sequence). The CDR3 has 15 amino acids. V lost 1 base, J lost 8 bases, and 14 bases lay in between. CDR3 coding DNA: TGTGCCAGCAGCTTAGGTGAAGGGTGGCTCGAAAAACTGTTTTTT. The encoded protein is CASSLGEGWLEKLFF.

The sample holds a few counts of this clone. The chain links TRBV6-5 to TRBJ2-7; 8 bases are shared with TRBD1. Losses at the gene ends were 6 bases for V and 1 base for J; bases not matched to a gene: 2. Germline V lookup: CDR1 MNHEY, CDR2 SVGAGI. This CDR3 contains 13 residues. CDR3 nucleotides: TGTGCCAGCAGACACAGGGGGTCCTACGAGCAGTACTTC. Protein: CASRHRGSYEQYF.

In DNA, the CDR3 is TGTGCCAGCAGCTTAGGGACGTTCAATCAGCCCCAGCATTTT. Translated, it gives CASSLGTFNQPQHF. The chain employs TRBV7-9 and TRBJ1-5; no definite D call. V was shortened by 1 base and J by 3 bases, with 7 bases between the two germline ends. The CDR3 is 14 amino acids. Looked up from germline, CDR1 is SEHNR and CDR2 is FQNEAQ (reference sequence).

V usage is TRBV2 and J usage is TRBJ1-2; 9 nucleotides match TRBD1. The CDR3 has 16 residues. V shed 5 bases, J shed 2 bases, and the junction held 9 bases outside the gene matches. Germline loops: CDR1 SNHLY, CDR2 FYNNEI. The CDR3, as DNA: TGTGCCAGCAGTATTTCCGGGACAGGGCCGAACTATGGCTACACCTTC. It translates to CASSISGTGPNYGYTF.

This CDR3 reads CASTGTAPYEQYF. The CDR3 nucleotides read TGTGCCAGCACCGGGACAGCCCCCTACGAGCAGTACTTC. The chain uses TRBV28 and TRBJ2-7; the match to TRBD1 covers 7 bases. The CDR3 length is 13 residues. Trimming removed 7 bases from V and 2 bases from J; junction bases left unmatched: 5. Germline V CDR1 and CDR2: MDHEN, SYDVKM. The complete variable domain, with remaining parts taken from reference TRBV28 and TRBJ2-7, reads DVKVTQSSRYLVKRTGEKVFLECVQDMDHENMFWYRQDPGLGLRLIYFSYDVKMKEKGDIPEGYSVSREKKERFSLILESASTNQTSMYLCASTGTAPYEQYFGPGTRLTVT.

At least ten counts were recorded for this clone. The rearrangement uses TRBV5-1 and TRBJ1-5, with D uncertain. This CDR3 spans 13 amino acids. Trimming removed 0 bases at V and 4 bases at J, with 5 bases between. Germline CDR1 and CDR2: SGHRS and YFSETQ. CDR3 bases: TGCGCCAGCAGCTTGGTTCCGAATCAGCCCCAGCATTTT. It codes for CASSLVPNQPQHF.

In DNA form, the CDR3 reads TGCGCCAGCAGCCTGGGGGACCAACCCGGCGGGGAGCCCCAGCATTTT. Amino acid sequence: CASSLGDQPGGEPQHF. This rearrangement joins TRBV5-1 to TRBJ1-5, with a tentative D call TRBD1 (5 bases). The CDR3 sequence is 16 residues long. Per germline, CDR1 SGHRS and CDR2 YFSETQ. Trimming pared 4 bases from V and 8 bases from J, leaving 22 bases between.

The V gene is TRBV7-9, the J gene TRBJ2-3, with 11 bases fitting TRBD2. Looked up from germline, CDR1 is SEHNR and CDR2 is FQNEAQ (reference sequence). This CDR3 region has 18 residues. Losses at the gene ends were 2 bases for V and 7 bases for J; bases not matched to a gene: 14. The CDR3 DNA reads TGTGCCAGCAGCTTATCTGGACGCTGGCTAGCGGGGGGTAATACGCAGTATTTT. Its protein product is CASSLSGRWLAGGNTQYF.